These T cell receptor beta chains were read from a single sample in a study of control samples from healthy donors and cancer patients. Assay used: immunoSEQ multiplex PCR; TCRdb lists only in-frame clones, some missing. The sample holds approximately 190,000 clones. Sequenced material: blood. The receptors were sampled from a woman in her thirties in good health. Each CDR3 is given with its conserved first and last residue.

TRBJ2-7,TRBV28,CASSKDRGPNEQYF
TRBJ1-3,TRBV6-6,CASSRTGGGQPVGTIYF
TRBJ2-5,TRBV2,CASSESGGFQETQYF
TRBJ1-1,TRBV10-3,CAIRPGQGTPQAFF
TRBJ1-3,TRBV6-5,CASSYQFSSGNTIYF
TRBJ2-1,TRBV11-2,CASSWTSGNHNEQFF
TRBJ2-1,TRBV4-3,CASSLRGLNEQFF
TRBJ1-1,TRBV7-8,CASSLVGSNTEAFF
TRBJ2-1,TRBV4-1,CASHHAGRGSYNEQFF
TRBJ2-7,TRBV2,CASMRVRNEQYF
TRBJ1-1,TRBV10-3,CATALDLNTEAFF
TRBJ1-2,TRBV7-9,CASSLGVRDRLLNYGYTF
TRBJ1-6,TRBV18,CASSPGDYNSPLHF
TRBJ2-1,TRBV5-6,CASSLGRSGDEQFF